These 32 T cell receptor beta chains were sequenced from one sample in a study of OX40 agonist ivuxolimab in advanced cancers. The method was immunoSEQ multiplex PCR; TCRdb's version includes in-frame clones alone and lacks a portion of them. This sample yields some 27,000 clones, of which just under 80% are seen a single time; approximately 12% belongs to the top ten. Sequences were derived from CD4+ or CD8+ T cells sorted from blood, sampled in a trial of the OX40 agonist ivuxolimab. The receptors were gathered from an adult with an advanced solid tumor such as melanoma, head and neck, liver or kidney cancer.

This clone is a singleton in its sample. This chain connects TRBV6-4 to TRBJ2-2; 7 nucleotides match TRBD1. The CDR3 contains 15 residues. Germline V gene data show CDR1 as MRHNA and CDR2 as SNTAGT. The V gene end was trimmed by 5 bases and the J gene end by 2 bases; junction bases not matched to a gene: 5. CDR3 sequence: CASSKGADNTGELFF. The CDR3 DNA sequence: TGTGCCAGCAGTAAGGGGGCGGATAACACCGGGGAGCTGTTTTTT.

V usage is TRBV11-2 and J usage is TRBJ2-7; D assignment may be TRBD1 or TRBD2 (6 bases each). In germline, CDR1 is SGHAT, CDR2 FQNNGV. This CDR3 comprises 14 residues. V shed 4 bases and J shed 6 bases, with 16 bases lying between them. In DNA form, the CDR3 reads TGTGCCAGCAGCTCCCGGGGGCTAGGAGGCGAGCAGTACTTC. Amino acids: CASSSRGLGGEQYF.

This clone was seen more than once but under ten times. The V gene is TRBV4-1, the J gene TRBJ2-5, with TRBD2 identical over 10 bases. With 0 bases clipped from V and 5 bases from J, the junction kept 15 bases outside the gene matches. This CDR3 comprises 19 residues. Germline CDR1 MGHRA, CDR2 YSYEKL. The CDR3, as DNA: TGCGCCAGCAGCCAAGAAGGAGCAGGGACTAGCGCAAGGGGGGAGACCCAGTACTTC. It yields the protein CASSQEGAGTSARGETQYF.

The CDR3 nucleotides read TGTGCCAGCAGTTATACAGGGCGGGGCGGTGGCTACACCTTC. Encoded protein: CASSYTGRGGGYTF. This chain uses TRBV7-9 with TRBJ1-2, with a weak D call TRBD1 (6 bases). The CDR3 extends over 14 amino acids. Germline CDR1 and CDR2: SEHNR and FQNEAQ (reference sequence). Trimming pared 6 bases from V and 7 bases from J, leaving 18 bases between.

This chain joins TRBV6-1 and TRBJ1-5; D is perhaps TRBD1 (6 bases). The germline V gene has CDR1 MNHNS and CDR2 SASEGT. With 8 bases removed from V and 6 bases from J, the gap between germline ends came to 11 bases. This CDR3 has 12 amino acids. This CDR3 is CASSQGSQPQHF. CDR3 DNA: TGTGCCAGCTCACAGGGCAGTCAGCCCCAGCATTTT.

This chain uses TRBV7-2 with TRBJ1-1; D not certain. Per the germline V gene, CDR1 is SGHTA and CDR2 is FQGNSA. Trimming removed 7 bases from V and 4 bases from J, with 4 bases in between. This CDR3 is 10 amino acids long. CDR3 loop: CASKTTEAFF. In DNA form, the CDR3 reads TGTGCCAGCAAGACCACTGAAGCTTTCTTT. Complete variable domain (other parts from reference TRBV7-2 and TRBJ1-1): GAGVSQSPSNKVTEKGKDVELRCDPISGHTALYWYRQSLGQGLEFLIYFQGNSAPDKSGLPSDRFSAERTGGSVSTLTIQRTQQEDSAVYLCASKTTEAFFGQGTRLTVV.

This sequence joins TRBV7-6 and TRBJ1-6, with no clear D. V shed 0 bases and J shed 9 bases, with 6 bases lying between them. The CDR3 is made up of 13 amino acids. From germline, CDR1 is SGHVS and CDR2 FNYEAQ. The CDR3 coding sequence is TGTGCCAGCAGCTTAGCGGGCGGTTCACCCCTCCACTTT. Its protein product is CASSLAGGSPLHF.

V and J are TRBV11-2 and TRBJ2-1, with D perhaps TRBD1 or TRBD2 (6 bases each). Germline CDR1 reads SGHAT; CDR2 reads FQNNGV. The ends were cut back, 8 bases at V and 6 bases at J, with 17 bases in the middle. This CDR3 has 14 amino acids. CDR3 sequence: CASGKGGYGNEQFF. Here the CDR3 DNA reads TGTGCCAGCGGCAAAGGGGGGTACGGCAATGAGCAGTTCTTC.

On this clone itself: The sample carries other DNA sequences with the same CDR3. The chain combines TRBV30 with TRBJ2-7; the match to TRBD2 covers 9 bases. The CDR3 length is 15 residues. V was pared by 0 bases and J by 4 bases, with 7 bases of the junction left unmatched. Germline CDR1 is GTSNPN and CDR2 is SVGIG (reference sequence). CDR3 in amino acids: CAWSVGAGGPYEQYF. The CDR3 DNA is TGTGCCTGGAGTGTCGGGGCGGGGGGGCCGTACGAGCAGTACTTC.

This clone was counted a single time. The chain couples TRBV9 to TRBJ2-1; TRBD1 matches 8 bases. This CDR3 spans 15 amino acids. Germline assignment: CDR1 SGDLS and CDR2 YYNGEE. Trimming removed 5 bases from V and 5 bases from J; junction bases left unmatched: 9. CDR3 protein: CASSQTGTGNNEQFF. CDR3 DNA sequence: TGTGCCAGCAGTCAAACCGGGACAGGAAACAATGAGCAGTTCTTC.

This sequence joins TRBV6-5 and TRBJ2-7; no reliable D call. V lost 3 bases and J lost 2, with 8 bases in between. This CDR3 spans 13 amino acids. CDR1 is MNHEY and CDR2 is SVGAGI in the germline V gene. As DNA, the CDR3 is TGTGCCAGCAGTTATTCCTACCCCTACGAGCAGTACTTC. Protein sequence: CASSYSYPYEQYF.

By its share, this clone is medium-sized. The chain joins TRBV7-8 to TRBJ2-5; 8 nucleotides line up with TRBD1. This CDR3 comprises 15 residues. Germline V gene sequence: CDR1 SGHVS, CDR2 FQNEAQ. V lost 4 bases, J lost 0 bases, and 4 bases stayed unmatched. The CDR3 DNA sequence: TGTGCCAGCAGCTGCCGGGACAGGTACCAAGAGACCCAGTACTTC. Its protein is CASSCRDRYQETQYF.

This chain uses TRBV4-1 with TRBJ2-3, with 8 bases that match TRBD2. Losses at the gene ends were 4 bases for V and 2 bases for J; bases not matched to a gene: 8. There are 16 residues in the CDR3. The V gene's germline CDR1 is MGHRA and CDR2 YSYEKL. The CDR3 nucleotides read TGCGCCAGCAGCCCCGGCATAGCGGGGTTCACAGATACGCAGTATTTT. Translation: CASSPGIAGFTDTQYF.

This sequence joins TRBV5-8 and TRBJ2-7; D is possibly TRBD1 (6 bases). V lost 4 bases, J lost 2 bases, and 13 bases lay in between. Germline V gene data show CDR1 as SGHTS and CDR2 as YDEGEE. CDR3 size: 14 residues. CDR3: CASSPTRTAYEQYF. CDR3 in DNA: TGTGCCAGCAGCCCGACACGGACAGCCTACGAGCAGTACTTC.

The chain is built from TRBV6-6 and TRBJ1-1; 11 bases fit TRBD1. This CDR3 has 14 amino acids. Germline assignment: CDR1 MNHNY and CDR2 SVGAGI (reference sequence). Germline trimming cut 6 bases from V and 6 bases from J; bases unmatched to any gene: 6. CDR3 residues: CASSEDRGLAEAFF. Written as DNA, the CDR3 is TGTGCCAGCAGCGAGGACAGGGGGCTGGCTGAAGCTTTCTTT.

This clone was detected a few times. The chain couples TRBV5-5 to TRBJ1-2; TRBD1 aligns across 11 bases. V lost 4 bases to trimming and J lost 1 base; unmatched junction nucleotides: 9. Germline V gene sequence: CDR1 SGHKS, CDR2 YYEKEE (reference sequence). This CDR3 has 17 residues. CDR3 nucleotides: TGTGCCAGCAGCCCTCGGACAGGGGGCGCACGTAACTATGGCTACACCTTC. This gives the protein CASSPRTGGARNYGYTF.

Written as DNA, the CDR3 is TGTGCCAGCAGCTCGGATAGCCGAGGTCTAGCGGGGGGAGAGACCCAGTACTTC. It translates to CASSSDSRGLAGGETQYF. The chain couples TRBV5-5 to TRBJ2-5; 11 positions match TRBD2. Germline V lookup: CDR1 SGHKS, CDR2 YYEKEE (reference sequence). This CDR3 comprises 18 residues. The V and J ends lost 3 bases and 4 bases, in that order; junction bases with no gene match: 14.

About this clone itself: An end of the junction differs from the germline gene, which may be a read error. The V call is TRBV7-3, the J call TRBJ2-7; D possibly uses TRBD1 or TRBD2 (6 bases each). The CDR3 sequence is 15 residues long. CDR1 and CDR2 (germline): SGHTA, FQGTGA. CDR3 region: CASSQIADSSYEQYF. The DNA for the CDR3 is TGCGCCAGCAGCCAAATAGCGGACAGCTCCTACGAGCAGTACTTC. The full variable domain, its missing parts supplied by reference TRBV7-3 and TRBJ2-7, is GAGVSQTPSNKVTEKGKYVELRCDPISGHTALYWYRQSLGQGPEFLIYFQGTGAADDSGLPNDRFFAVRPEGSVSTLKIQRTERGDSAVYLCASSQIADSSYEQYFGPGTRLTVT.

This clone was counted only a few times. The rearrangement links TRBV30 to TRBJ1-4; 7 nucleotides line up with TRBD1. The CDR3 spans 15 residues. Unmatched junction bases numbered 7, after V lost 1 base and J lost 5 bases. Per the germline V gene, CDR1 is GTSNPN and CDR2 is SVGIG (reference sequence). CDR3 in amino acids: CAWSGGTDSNEKLFF. The CDR3 bases are TGTGCCTGGAGTGGGGGGACAGACTCGAATGAAAAACTGTTTTTT.

V and J are TRBV2 and TRBJ1-1; D is unclear. The CDR3 sequence is 11 residues long. V lost 8 bases and J lost 4, with 8 bases in between. Germline-derived CDR1 and CDR2 are SNHLY and FYNNEI. The CDR3 sequence: CASRWGTEAFF. The CDR3 DNA reads TGTGCCAGCCGCTGGGGCACTGAAGCTTTCTTT.

The chain uses TRBV6-5 and TRBJ2-3; TRBD2 might be the D (5 bases). The CDR3 is 13 amino acids. Trimming took 5 bases from V and 2 from J, leaving 8 bases between them. Germline CDR1 is MNHEY and CDR2 is SVGAGI. The CDR3 is CASSRRITDTQYF. Here the CDR3 DNA reads TGTGCCAGCAGTCGGAGGATCACAGATACGCAGTATTTT.

The chain links TRBV7-9 to TRBJ1-4; D remains unclear. This CDR3 contains 14 residues. V was cut by 5 bases and J by 4 bases, with 11 bases left in between. CDR1 is SEHNR and CDR2 is FQNEAQ in the germline V gene (reference sequence). The CDR3 loop reads CASSPTLGNEKLFF. DNA for the CDR3: TGTGCCAGCAGCCCCACCCTGGGTAATGAAAAACTGTTTTTT.

The V and J genes are TRBV7-3 and TRBJ2-3; no definite D call. Trimming stripped 2 bases from V and 0 bases from J, with 12 bases between. Germline loops: CDR1 SGHTA, CDR2 FQGTGA. This CDR3 contains 16 residues. CDR3 residues: CASSLWASSSTDTQYF. The CDR3 DNA reads as TGTGCCAGCAGCTTATGGGCCAGTTCTAGCACAGATACGCAGTATTTT.

This clone has just a few counts. This chain joins TRBV6-5 and TRBJ1-1; D ambiguous. Trimming took 0 bases from V and 0 from J, leaving 8 bases between them. The CDR3 loop spans 15 amino acids. In germline, CDR1 is MNHEY, CDR2 SVGAGI. CDR3 amino acids: CASSYSAGLNTEAFF. Written as DNA, the CDR3 is TGTGCCAGCAGTTACTCGGCAGGCCTGAACACTGAAGCTTTCTTT.

About this clone itself: A junction boundary mismatches the germline segment, possibly from a read error. This chain joins TRBV9 and TRBJ1-1, with a possible D match to TRBD1 (5 bases). CDR1 is SGDLS and CDR2 is YYNGEE in the germline V gene. The CDR3 has 15 residues. This CDR3 is CAGSPWDEMNTEAFF. The CDR3 DNA follows: TGTGCCGGCAGCCCCTGGGACGAAATGAACACTGAAGCTTTCTTT.

CDR3 amino acids: CASVGLAGGVSTDTQYF. The CDR3 DNA reads as TGTGCCAGCGTGGGACTAGCGGGGGGGGTTAGCACAGATACGCAGTATTTT. V and J are TRBV27 and TRBJ2-3; 16 bases match TRBD2. J lost 0 bases, V lost 8 bases, and 5 bases had no gene match. CDR1 MNHEY and CDR2 SMNVEV come from the germline V gene (reference sequence). This CDR3 is 17 amino acids long.

This chain's CDR3 is CASSLGGNTEAFF. In DNA, the CDR3 is TGTGCCAGCAGCTTGGGGGGGAACACTGAAGCTTTCTTT. V is TRBV5-4 and J is TRBJ1-1; D gene ambiguous. V was clipped by 0 bases and J by 1 base, with 4 bases between them. CDR1 is SGHNT, CDR2 YYREEE, per germline (reference sequence). The CDR3 length is 13 residues.

The chain uses TRBV18 and TRBJ1-6, with 10 positions matching TRBD1. Germline loops: CDR1 KGHSH, CDR2 LQKENI. After removal of 3 bases from V and 6 bases from J, the junction contained 8 bases not matched to a gene. CDR3 length: 17 residues. The CDR3 nucleotides read TGTGCCAGCTCACCCCCCGACAGGGGGCCGTTTAATTCACCCCTCCACTTT. Protein product: CASSPPDRGPFNSPLHF.

V and J are TRBV5-3 and TRBJ2-3, with D uncertain. TRBV5-3 is reported as an ORF; its role is uncertain. Trimming took off 7 bases at V and 6 bases at J, with 12 bases between the two ends. This CDR3 has 12 amino acids. The DNA for the CDR3 is TGTGCCAGATTGACGAGTCCTGATACGCAGTATTTT. Its translation is CARLTSPDTQYF.

Only one count was recorded for this clone. This chain connects TRBV12-2 to TRBJ2-3; the table assigns TRBD2, which was not confirmed against the DNA. TRBV12-2 is recorded as a pseudogene. The CDR3 extends over 16 amino acids. The CDR3 loop is CASRSSRGEATDTQYF. In DNA form, the CDR3 reads TGTGCAAGTCGCTCCAGTCGGGGGGAGGCTACAGATACGCAGTATTTT.

The chain links TRBV7-6 to TRBJ2-7; weak D call: TRBD1 (6 bases). The CDR3 spans 14 residues. CDR1 SGHVS and CDR2 FNYEAQ come from the germline V gene. Trimming took off 1 base at V and 3 bases at J, with 10 bases between the two ends. The CDR3, as DNA: TGTGCCAGCAGCTTAGAACCGGACAGCTACGAGCAGTACTTC. Protein sequence: CASSLEPDSYEQYF.

DNA for the CDR3: TGTGCCAGCAGCTTAGTCAGCCCGGGGATTTACAATGAGCAGTTCTTC. This codes for CASSLVSPGIYNEQFF. The rearrangement links TRBV7-8 to TRBJ2-1; TRBD2 is a possible D gene (5 bases). This CDR3 is built from 16 residues. The V gene lost 1 base and the J gene lost 4 bases, with 14 bases spanning the gap. Per the germline V gene, CDR1 is SGHVS and CDR2 is FQNEAQ.